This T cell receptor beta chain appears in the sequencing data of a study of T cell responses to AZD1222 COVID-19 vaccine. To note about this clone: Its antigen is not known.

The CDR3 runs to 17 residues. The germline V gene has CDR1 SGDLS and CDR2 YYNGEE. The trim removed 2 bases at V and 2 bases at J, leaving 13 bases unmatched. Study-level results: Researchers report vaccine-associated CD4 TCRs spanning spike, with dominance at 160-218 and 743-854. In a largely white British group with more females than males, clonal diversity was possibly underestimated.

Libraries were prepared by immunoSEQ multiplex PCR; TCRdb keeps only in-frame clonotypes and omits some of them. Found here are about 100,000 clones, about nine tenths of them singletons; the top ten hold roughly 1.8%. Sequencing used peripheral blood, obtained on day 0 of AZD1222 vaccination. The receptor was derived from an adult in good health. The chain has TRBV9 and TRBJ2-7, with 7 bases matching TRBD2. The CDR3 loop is CASSVGSSGRGTYEQYF. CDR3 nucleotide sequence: TGTGCCAGCAGCGTGGGGTCTAGCGGCCGGGGAACCTACGAGCAGTACTTC.